This passage covers 29 T cell receptor beta chains from one sample sequenced in a study of T-cell memory formation after mild COVID-19. TCRdb reprocessed the 5' RACE reads with MiXCR, giving one entry per CDR3 protein. The table includes 450,000 or so distinct CDR3 sequences, about 23% detected once. Sequencing was carried out using PBMCs or a T cell subset sorted from them (not recorded which). The receptors were sampled from an adult woman who had mild COVID-19 (a few samples of this study predate the infection). Cell type and time point are not known.

The chain carries TRBV29-1 and TRBJ2-1, with 7 bases that match TRBD2. The CDR3 has 12 amino acids. V was pared by 7 bases and J by 10 bases, with 10 bases of the junction left unmatched. CDR1 and CDR2 from the germline V gene are SQVTM and ANQGSEA. The CDR3 loop is CSAWGSGKEQFF. The CDR3 DNA sequence: TGCAGCGCCTGGGGCAGCGGGAAAGAGCAGTTCTTC.

The J gene is TRBJ1-5, the V gene TRBV18; 8 positions match TRBD1. J lost 7 bases, V lost 5 bases, and 7 bases had no gene match. The CDR3 sequence is 14 residues long. The germline gives CDR1 KGHSH, CDR2 LQKENI. Here the CDR3 DNA reads TGTGCCAGCTCATCGGACAGGGACGGGCAGCCCCAGCATTTT. As protein: CASSSDRDGQPQHF.

The chain combines TRBV29-1 with TRBJ2-3; 7 bases are shared with TRBD2. The CDR3 sequence is 18 residues long. Germline V CDR1 and CDR2: SQVTM, ANQGSEA. After removal of 1 base from V and 4 bases from J, the junction contained 17 bases not matched to a gene. The CDR3 nucleotides are TGCAGCGTTGAAGTCGGTGCGGGAGAAGATTGGTTTGCAGATACGCAGTATTTT. Its protein is CSVEVGAGEDWFADTQYF.

The rearrangement links TRBV19 to TRBJ2-5; D ambiguous. This CDR3 is 13 amino acids long. The germline V and J ends were trimmed by 1 base and 4 bases, with 7 bases remaining between them. The germline CDR1 and CDR2 sequences are LNHDA and SQIVND (reference sequence). DNA of the CDR3: TGTGCCAGTAGTATAGGGCTAGGAGAGACCCAGTACTTC. This translates into CASSIGLGETQYF.

The V gene is TRBV9, the J gene TRBJ2-1; 11 nucleotides match TRBD1. The CDR3 runs 15 residues. V lost 4 bases to trimming and J lost 7 bases; unmatched junction nucleotides: 7. Germline V CDR1 and CDR2: SGDLS, YYNGEE. CDR3 residues: CASSLGDRGANEQFF. The DNA of the CDR3 is TGTGCCAGCAGCCTTGGGGACAGGGGGGCGAATGAGCAGTTCTTC. The full variable domain, with the rest looked up from reference TRBV9 and TRBJ2-1, is DSGVTQTPKHLITATGQRVTLRCSPRSGDLSVYWYQQSLDQGLQFLIQYYNGEERAKGNILERFSAQQFPDLHSELNLSSLELGDSALYFCASSLGDRGANEQFFGPGTRLTVL.

The chain recombines TRBV4-1 with TRBJ2-3; the D is unclear. The V gene's germline CDR1 is MGHRA and CDR2 YSYEKL. Trimming took 0 bases from V and 2 from J, leaving 18 bases between them. The length of the CDR3 is 18 residues. The CDR3 is CASSQERARSGVTDTQYF. CDR3 sequence (DNA): TGCGCCAGCAGCCAAGAGCGCGCGCGCTCCGGTGTCACAGATACGCAGTATTTT.

The V and J genes are TRBV9 and TRBJ2-1; D might be TRBD1 or TRBD2, each matching 6 bases. The ends were cut back, 3 bases at V and 9 bases at J, with 10 bases in the middle. In germline, CDR1 is SGDLS, CDR2 YYNGEE. The CDR3 is 12 residues long. The CDR3 nucleotides read TGTGCCAGCAGCGGGGGGGCCCTTGAGCAGTTCTTC. Protein: CASSGGALEQFF.

This clonotype occurred a few times. The chain carries TRBV4-3 and TRBJ2-7; 7 nucleotides agree with TRBD2. The CDR3 consists of 16 residues. V lost 0 bases to trimming and J lost 1 base; unmatched junction nucleotides: 6. In germline, CDR1 is LGHNA, CDR2 YSLEER. The CDR3 sequence is CASSQEVVGGSYEQYF. Here the CDR3 DNA reads TGCGCCAGCAGCCAAGAGGTCGTGGGGGGGTCCTACGAGCAGTACTTC.

This sequence joins TRBV6-1 and TRBJ2-2; unclear D gene. The CDR3 loop spans 14 amino acids. V was pared by 0 bases and J by 7 bases, with 9 bases between. Looked up from germline, CDR1 is MNHNS and CDR2 is SASEGT. The chain's CDR3 is CASSEAGFDGELFF. As DNA, the CDR3 is TGTGCCAGCAGTGAAGCGGGCTTTGACGGGGAGCTGTTTTTT.

This clonotype was seen a handful of times. V usage is TRBV6-5 and J usage is TRBJ2-7, with 7 bases fitting TRBD2. From germline, CDR1 is MNHEY and CDR2 SVGAGI. With V trimmed by 6 bases and J by 5 bases, 4 bases remained unmatched. The CDR3 runs 12 residues. The CDR3 DNA reads TGTGCCAGCAGCCGACTAGCCGACGAGCAGTACTTC. Translating it yields CASSRLADEQYF.

V is TRBV9 and J is TRBJ2-7; 8 bases line up with TRBD2. The germline CDR1 and CDR2 sequences are SGDLS and YYNGEE. The CDR3 is 15 amino acids. V dropped 4 bases and J dropped 2; count of bases not matched to a gene: 8. CDR3 residues: CASSPGLAPAYEQYF. CDR3 DNA sequence: TGTGCCAGCAGCCCCGGACTAGCCCCTGCCTACGAGCAGTACTTC.

This chain connects TRBV2 to TRBJ2-7, with a tentative D call TRBD1 (6 bases). CDR3 length: 12 residues. CDR1 is SNHLY, CDR2 FYNNEI, per germline. V lost 7 bases and J 1 base, leaving 8 bases between the germline ends. The CDR3 protein is CASTTGSYEQYF. Here the CDR3 DNA reads TGTGCCAGCACCACAGGGTCCTACGAGCAGTACTTC.

This clonotype was detected a few times. The chain is built from TRBV5-1 and TRBJ2-3; possible D gene TRBD2, 5 bases. The V gene lost 1 base and the J gene lost 6 bases, with 9 bases spanning the gap. CDR1 and CDR2 (germline): SGHRS, YFSETQ. The CDR3 runs to 13 residues. The CDR3 sequence: CASSLLREDTQYF. The CDR3 coding sequence is TGCGCCAGCAGCTTGTTGAGGGAGGATACGCAGTATTTT.

The chain uses TRBV19 and TRBJ1-2, with a tentative D call TRBD1 (5 bases). Germline V gene lookup returns CDR1 LNHDA and CDR2 SQIVND (reference sequence). V dropped 2 bases and J dropped 4 bases, with 14 bases sitting between them. CDR3 size: 15 residues. Here the CDR3 reads CASSITLREIYGYTF. CDR3 nucleotide sequence: TGTGCCAGTAGTATAACTCTCAGGGAGATCTATGGCTACACCTTC.

This clonotype occurred a few times. J is TRBJ1-1 and V is TRBV2, with a weak D call TRBD1 (6 bases). The CDR3 covers 13 residues. V dropped 10 bases and J dropped 4 bases, with 16 bases sitting between them. Germline V lookup: CDR1 SNHLY, CDR2 FYNNEI. CDR3 DNA sequence: TGTGCCATCTCGGACAGTCGTACCACTGAAGCTTTCTTT. This encodes CAISDSRTTEAFF.

This clonotype was found a few times. The gene calls are TRBV18 and TRBJ2-7, with 7 bases lining up with TRBD1. V trimming: 1 base; J trimming: 3 bases; junction bases outside the gene matches: 12. The length of the CDR3 is 17 residues. The germline V gene encodes CDR1 KGHSH and CDR2 LQKENI. The CDR3 is CASSPRPPQGEVYEQYF. CDR3 in DNA: TGTGCCAGCTCACCACGGCCCCCGCAGGGGGAAGTCTACGAGCAGTACTTC.

This clonotype has a handful of counts. The chain is built from TRBV5-1 and TRBJ2-6; D possibly uses TRBD1 or TRBD2 (8 bases each). Trimming left V 0 bases short and J 1 base short, with 14 bases between. Per the germline V gene, CDR1 is SGHRS and CDR2 is YFSETQ. The CDR3 extends over 18 amino acids. In nucleotides, the CDR3 is TGCGCCAGCAGCTTGGCCGGGGGGGACAGGTCTGGGGCCAACGTCCTGACTTTC. This sequence encodes CASSLAGGDRSGANVLTF.

V gene TRBV7-9 combines with J gene TRBJ2-3, with D perhaps matching TRBD2 (6 bases). Germline CDR1 reads SEHNR; CDR2 reads FQNEAQ (reference sequence). The V gene lost 5 bases and the J gene lost 2 bases, with 17 bases spanning the gap. The CDR3 runs 16 residues. Here the CDR3 DNA reads TGTGCCAGCAGCCGAATTTCGGGGGTTTCCACAGATACGCAGTATTTT. It translates to CASSRISGVSTDTQYF.

In this sample, this clonotype turned up once. The rearrangement uses TRBV15 and TRBJ2-7; tentatively, D is TRBD2 (5 bases). Per germline, CDR1 LNHNV and CDR2 YYDKDF (reference sequence). This CDR3 has 17 residues. V was cut by 5 bases and J by 0 bases, with 20 bases left in between. This chain's CDR3 is CATSGLSAGPLSYEQYF. In DNA, the CDR3 is TGTGCCACCAGCGGGCTTAGCGCAGGACCCCTCTCCTACGAGCAGTACTTC. Full variable domain (rest looked up from reference TRBV15 and TRBJ2-7): DAMVIQNPRYQVTQFGKPVTLSCSQTLNHNVMYWYQQKSSQAPKLLFHYYDKDFNNEADTPDNFQSRRPNTSFCFLDIRSPGLGDTAMYLCATSGLSAGPLSYEQYFGPGTRLTVT.

This clonotype was observed a few times. The rearrangement uses TRBV20-1 and TRBJ2-4, with D perhaps matching TRBD2 (6 bases). The CDR3 consists of 13 residues. The germline V gene has CDR1 DFQATT and CDR2 SNEGSKA (reference sequence). The germline V and J ends were trimmed by 3 bases and 4 bases, with 10 bases remaining between them. The CDR3 loop is CSASPGTKNIQYF. The CDR3 nucleotides are TGCAGTGCTAGTCCCGGGACTAAAAACATTCAGTACTTC.

The sample holds a few counts of this clonotype. The V and J genes are TRBV27 and TRBJ1-2, with 7 bases that match TRBD1. The CDR3 has 10 amino acids. Germline V CDR1 and CDR2: MNHEY, SMNVEV (reference sequence). J was trimmed by 8 bases and V by 9 bases; bases with no gene match: 3. The DNA for the CDR3 is TGTGCCAGACAGGGGAGCGGCTACACCTTC. Its protein is CARQGSGYTF.

The chain couples TRBV12-3 or TRBV12-4 to TRBJ1-1, with a tentative D call TRBD1 (5 bases). CDR3 length: 16 amino acids. Trimming removed 5 bases at V and 4 bases at J, with 20 bases between. In DNA form, the CDR3 reads TGTGCCAGCAGTGGCCCCGGGGGTGGGACCGGCACTGAAGCTTTCTTT. Translating it yields CASSGPGGGTGTEAFF.

The chain carries TRBV7-9 and TRBJ1-1; D is unclear. Germline CDR1 is SEHNR and CDR2 is FQNEAQ (reference sequence). V lost 5 bases and J 3 bases, leaving 10 bases between the germline ends. This CDR3 is built from 13 residues. The CDR3 region has the DNA TGTGCCAGCAGCGCTCGAGTGGACACTGAAGCTTTCTTT. This sequence encodes CASSARVDTEAFF.

This clonotype was seen only a few times. The gene calls are TRBV5-1 and TRBJ2-1; 7 bases fit TRBD1. The germline V gene has CDR1 SGHRS and CDR2 YFSETQ. The CDR3 runs to 14 residues. Germline trimming cut 5 bases from V and 7 bases from J; bases unmatched to any gene: 9. The DNA of the CDR3 is TGCGCCAGCAGAGGTATGAGGGGGCGTAATGAGCAGTTCTTC. It codes for CASRGMRGRNEQFF.

This clonotype was counted a few times. The chain recombines TRBV3-1 with TRBJ2-2; D gene uncertain. Germline V gives CDR1 LGHDT, CDR2 YNNKEL (reference sequence). With 2 bases removed from V and 5 bases from J, the gap between germline ends came to 12 bases. CDR3 size: 15 residues. The CDR3 nucleotides are TGTGCCAGCAGCCAATCAAAGTTGTGGACCGGGGAGCTGTTTTTT. As protein: CASSQSKLWTGELFF.

The chain links TRBV13 to TRBJ2-6; D gene ambiguous. Germline CDR1 and CDR2: PRHDT and FYEKMQ (reference sequence). This CDR3 contains 15 residues. Trimming removed 4 bases at V and 4 bases at J, with 11 bases between. The CDR3 sequence is CASSSDPRGANVLTF. In nucleotides, the CDR3 is TGTGCCAGCAGCTCCGACCCTAGGGGGGCCAACGTCCTGACTTTC.

This clonotype was seen a handful of times. V and J are TRBV24-1 and TRBJ1-1; 10 bases map to TRBD1. CDR1 and CDR2 (germline): KGHDR, SFDVKD. The V gene end was trimmed by 5 bases and the J gene end by 0 bases; junction bases not matched to a gene: 2. CDR3 size: 15 residues. CDR3 coding DNA: TGTGCCACCAGTGGGGGACAGGGGCTGAACACTGAAGCTTTCTTT. This sequence encodes CATSGGQGLNTEAFF.

This clonotype was seen a few times. The V and J genes are TRBV5-6 and TRBJ2-3, with D possibly TRBD2 on 5 matching bases. V gave up 0 bases and J gave up 1 base, with 12 bases separating them. The CDR3 spans 16 residues. The germline V gene has CDR1 SGHDT and CDR2 YYEEEE. CDR3 sequence reads: CASSLGALVRTDTQYF. The DNA of the CDR3 is TGTGCCAGCAGCTTGGGAGCACTAGTTCGCACAGATACGCAGTATTTT.

J is TRBJ1-4 and V is TRBV5-1; no clear D gene. The V end was cut by 3 bases, the J end by 2 bases, with 11 bases between. The CDR3 has 15 amino acids. Germline-derived CDR1 and CDR2 are SGHRS and YFSETQ. The CDR3 loop is CASSWRSATNEKLFF. For the CDR3, the DNA is TGCGCCAGCAGCTGGCGGTCCGCGACTAATGAAAAACTGTTTTTT.